The T cell receptor (beta chain) described here comes from a study of cytomegalovirus exposure and HLA in healthy donors. Looking at the study overall: In an early release, HLA-typed donors contributed tens of millions of unique TCR sequences.

Regarding this clone: The antigen is undetermined.

PCR primers comprised 60 Vbeta and 13 Jbeta primers. Libraries were prepared by immunoSEQ multiplex PCR; TCRdb keeps only in-frame clonotypes and omits some of them. This table holds 100,000 or so clones. Findings and caveats of the study: Later work found that TCR association rates differed between HLA loci; DRB1 had the most and HLA-C the fewest. Likely technical artifact: a cluster of highly shared sequence variants. A further, later analysis showed that HLA-associated TCR beta chains (compared with equally common others) were more clonally expanded.

The CDR3 is 15 residues long. The V gene's germline CDR1 is MDHEN and CDR2 SYDVKM. The junction had 4 bases not matched to a gene; V was cut back by 5 bases and J by 7 bases. This chain uses TRBV28 with TRBJ2-1, with 14 positions matching TRBD2. The sequence came from a woman aged 25 to 39 in good health and CMV-seronegative. Sequenced material: PBMCs. CDR3 in amino acids: CASSAGTSGSNEQFF. The DNA for the CDR3 is TGTGCCAGCAGTGCCGGGACTAGCGGGAGTAATGAGCAGTTCTTC. The entire variable domain, with the rest obtained from reference TRBV28 and TRBJ2-1, is as follows: DVKVTQSSRYLVKRTGEKVFLECVQDMDHENMFWYRQDPGLGLRLIYFSYDVKMKEKGDIPEGYSVSREKKERFSLILESASTNQTSMYLCASSAGTSGSNEQFFGPGTRLTVL.